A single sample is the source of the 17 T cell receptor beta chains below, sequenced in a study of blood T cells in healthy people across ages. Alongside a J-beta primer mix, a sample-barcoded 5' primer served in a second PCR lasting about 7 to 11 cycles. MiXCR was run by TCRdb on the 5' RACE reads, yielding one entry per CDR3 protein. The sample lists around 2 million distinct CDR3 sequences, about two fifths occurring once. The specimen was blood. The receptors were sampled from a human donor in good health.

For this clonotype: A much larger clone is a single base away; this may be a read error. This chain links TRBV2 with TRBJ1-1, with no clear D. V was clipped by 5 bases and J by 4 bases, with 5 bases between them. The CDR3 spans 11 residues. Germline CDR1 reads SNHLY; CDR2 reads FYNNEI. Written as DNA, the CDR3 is TGTGCCAGCAGTATGAGCACTGAAGCTTTCTTT. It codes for CASSMSTEAFF.

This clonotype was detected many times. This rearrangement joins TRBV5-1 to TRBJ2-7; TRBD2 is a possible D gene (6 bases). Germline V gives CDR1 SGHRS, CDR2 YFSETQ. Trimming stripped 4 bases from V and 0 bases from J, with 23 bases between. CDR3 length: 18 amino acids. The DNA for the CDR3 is TGCGCCAGCAGCCCTACACCTTGGATAGCGGAGAACTCCTACGAGCAGTACTTC. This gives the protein CASSPTPWIAENSYEQYF.

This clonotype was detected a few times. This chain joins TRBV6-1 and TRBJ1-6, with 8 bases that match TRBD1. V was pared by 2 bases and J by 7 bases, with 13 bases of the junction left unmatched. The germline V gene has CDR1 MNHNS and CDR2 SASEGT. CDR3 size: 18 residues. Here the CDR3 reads CASSENPTGAMINSPLHF. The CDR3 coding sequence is TGTGCCAGCAGTGAAAACCCGACAGGGGCTATGATCAATTCACCCCTCCACTTT.

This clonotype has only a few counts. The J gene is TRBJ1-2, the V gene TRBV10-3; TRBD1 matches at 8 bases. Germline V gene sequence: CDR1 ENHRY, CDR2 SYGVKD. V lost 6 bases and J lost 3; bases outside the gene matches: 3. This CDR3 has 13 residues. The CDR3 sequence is CAIRADRDYGYTF. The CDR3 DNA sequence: TGTGCCATCAGAGCGGACAGGGACTATGGCTACACCTTC.

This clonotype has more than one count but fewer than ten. CDR3 nucleotides: TGTGCCAGCAGCCCATTCACCAGTTCGGATTCACCCCTCCACTTT. It translates to CASSPFTSSDSPLHF. The V and J genes are TRBV7-6 and TRBJ1-6; no definite D call. V lost 5 bases and J lost 8, with 16 bases in between. The germline V gene encodes CDR1 SGHVS and CDR2 FNYEAQ. The CDR3 is 15 residues long.

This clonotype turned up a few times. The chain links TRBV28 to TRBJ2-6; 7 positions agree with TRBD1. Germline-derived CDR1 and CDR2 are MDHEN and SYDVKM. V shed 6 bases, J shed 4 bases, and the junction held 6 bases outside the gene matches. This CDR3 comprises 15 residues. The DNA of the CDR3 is TGTGCCAGCAGAACCACAGGGGAGGGGGCCAACGTCCTGACTTTC. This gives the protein CASRTTGEGANVLTF.

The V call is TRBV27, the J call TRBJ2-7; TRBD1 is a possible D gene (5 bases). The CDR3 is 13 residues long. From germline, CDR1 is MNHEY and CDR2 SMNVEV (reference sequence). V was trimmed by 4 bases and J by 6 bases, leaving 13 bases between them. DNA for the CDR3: TGTGCCAGCAGTTACATGGGGCCGGGCGAGCAGTACTTC. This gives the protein CASSYMGPGEQYF.

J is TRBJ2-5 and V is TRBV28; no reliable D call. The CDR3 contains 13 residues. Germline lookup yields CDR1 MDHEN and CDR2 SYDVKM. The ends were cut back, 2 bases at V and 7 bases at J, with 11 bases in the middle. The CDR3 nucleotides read TGTGCCAGCAGTTTACTGACCCGTGGGACCCAGTACTTC. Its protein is CASSLLTRGTQYF. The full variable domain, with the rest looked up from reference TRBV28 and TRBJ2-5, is DVKVTQSSRYLVKRTGEKVFLECVQDMDHENMFWYRQDPGLGLRLIYFSYDVKMKEKGDIPEGYSVSREKKERFSLILESASTNQTSMYLCASSLLTRGTQYFGPGTRLLVL.

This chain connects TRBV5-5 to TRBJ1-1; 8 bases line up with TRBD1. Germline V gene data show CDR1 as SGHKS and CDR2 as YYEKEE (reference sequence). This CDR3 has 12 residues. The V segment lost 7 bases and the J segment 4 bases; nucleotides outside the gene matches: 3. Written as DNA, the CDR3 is TGTGCCAGCGAACAGGGGGTCACTGAAGCTTTCTTT. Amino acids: CASEQGVTEAFF.

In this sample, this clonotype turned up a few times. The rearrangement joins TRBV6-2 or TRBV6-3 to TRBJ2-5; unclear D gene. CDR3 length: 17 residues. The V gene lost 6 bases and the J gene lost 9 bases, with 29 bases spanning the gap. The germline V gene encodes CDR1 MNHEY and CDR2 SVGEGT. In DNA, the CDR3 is TGTGCCAGCAGAAAACTCTTTGTCCCGGACCTCATGTTCGCCCAGTACTTC. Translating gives CASRKLFVPDLMFAQYF.

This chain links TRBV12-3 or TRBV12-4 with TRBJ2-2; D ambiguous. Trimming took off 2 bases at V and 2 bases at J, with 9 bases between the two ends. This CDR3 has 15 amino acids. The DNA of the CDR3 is TGTGCCAGCAGTTTACATGGGGTTAACACCGGGGAGCTGTTTTTT. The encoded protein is CASSLHGVNTGELFF.

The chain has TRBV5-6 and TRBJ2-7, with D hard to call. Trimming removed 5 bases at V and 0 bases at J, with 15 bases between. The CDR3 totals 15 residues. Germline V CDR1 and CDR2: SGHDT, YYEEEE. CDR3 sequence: CASRAQKLNSYEQYF. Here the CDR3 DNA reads TGTGCCAGCAGGGCCCAGAAGCTGAACTCCTACGAGCAGTACTTC.

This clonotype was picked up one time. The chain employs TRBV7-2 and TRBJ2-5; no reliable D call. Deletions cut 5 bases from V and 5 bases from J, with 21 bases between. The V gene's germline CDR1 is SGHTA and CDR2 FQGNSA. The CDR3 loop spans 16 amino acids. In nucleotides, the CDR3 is TGTGCCAGCAGCCGAAATAGGATCTTAAAATCGGAGACCCAGTACTTC. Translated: CASSRNRILKSETQYF.

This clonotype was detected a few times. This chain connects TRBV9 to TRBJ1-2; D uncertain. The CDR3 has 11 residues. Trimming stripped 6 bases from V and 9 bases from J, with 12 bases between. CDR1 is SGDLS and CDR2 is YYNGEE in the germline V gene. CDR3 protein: CASTGDGSYTF. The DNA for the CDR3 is TGTGCCAGCACCGGCGATGGGAGCTACACCTTC.

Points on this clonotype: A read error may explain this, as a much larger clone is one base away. This CDR3 is CASSPLGGLTTDTQYF. CDR3 DNA: TGTGCCAGCAGCCCCTTGGGCGGGCTGACCACAGATACGCAGTATTTT. V and J are TRBV12-3 or TRBV12-4 and TRBJ2-3; maybe TRBD2 (5 bases). The germline V and J ends were trimmed by 6 bases and 2 bases, with 18 bases remaining between them. The length of the CDR3 is 16 residues.

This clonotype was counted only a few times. The CDR3 DNA follows: TGTGCCAGCAGTTATAGGTCGACCGGGACTAGCTACAATGAGCAGTTCTTC. Translating gives CASSYRSTGTSYNEQFF. V gene TRBV6-5 combines with J gene TRBJ2-1; 8 nucleotides agree with TRBD2. The V segment lost 3 bases and the J segment 3 bases; nucleotides outside the gene matches: 10. The CDR3 spans 17 residues. Germline CDR1 MNHEY, CDR2 SVGAGI.

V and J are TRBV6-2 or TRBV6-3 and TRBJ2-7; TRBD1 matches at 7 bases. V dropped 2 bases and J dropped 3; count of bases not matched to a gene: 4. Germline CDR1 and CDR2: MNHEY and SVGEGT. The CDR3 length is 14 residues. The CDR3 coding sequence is TGTGCCAGCAGTTACAGGGACAGAAACTACGAGCAGTACTTC. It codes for CASSYRDRNYEQYF.